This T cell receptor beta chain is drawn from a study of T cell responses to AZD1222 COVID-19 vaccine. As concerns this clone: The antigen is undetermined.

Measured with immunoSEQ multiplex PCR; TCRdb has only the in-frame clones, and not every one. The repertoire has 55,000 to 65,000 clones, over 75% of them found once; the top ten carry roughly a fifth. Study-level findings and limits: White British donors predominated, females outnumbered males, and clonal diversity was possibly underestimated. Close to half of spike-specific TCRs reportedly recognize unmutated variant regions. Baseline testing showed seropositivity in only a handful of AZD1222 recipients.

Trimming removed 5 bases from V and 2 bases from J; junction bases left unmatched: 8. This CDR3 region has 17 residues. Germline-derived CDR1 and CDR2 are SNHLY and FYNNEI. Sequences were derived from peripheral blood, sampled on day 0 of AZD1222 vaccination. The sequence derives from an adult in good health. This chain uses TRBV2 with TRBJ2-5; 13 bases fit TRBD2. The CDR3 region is CASSTLTTSGGQETQYF. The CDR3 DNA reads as TGTGCCAGCAGTACACTTACGACTAGCGGGGGGCAAGAGACCCAGTACTTC.